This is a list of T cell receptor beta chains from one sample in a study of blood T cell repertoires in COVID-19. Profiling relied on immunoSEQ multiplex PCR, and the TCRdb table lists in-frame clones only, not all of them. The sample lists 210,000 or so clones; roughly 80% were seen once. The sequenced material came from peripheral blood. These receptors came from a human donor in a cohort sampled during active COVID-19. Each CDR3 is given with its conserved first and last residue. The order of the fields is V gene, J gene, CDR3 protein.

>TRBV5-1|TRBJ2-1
CASSLGRGRYNEQFF
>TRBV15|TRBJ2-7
CATRGAGGNSYEQYF
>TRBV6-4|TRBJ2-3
CASSRTGRADTQYF
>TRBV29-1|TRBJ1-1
CSVVRHRGNTEAFF
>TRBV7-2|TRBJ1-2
CASSLGPKKNYHGYTF
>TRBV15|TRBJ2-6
CATSRAGSGANVLTF
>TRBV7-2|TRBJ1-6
CASSGGDRRNSPLHF
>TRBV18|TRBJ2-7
CASSPSGPRAQYF
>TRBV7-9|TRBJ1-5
CASSPVGRPQHF
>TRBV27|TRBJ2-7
CASSLAGKYEQYF
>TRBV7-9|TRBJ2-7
CASSAPRDWNSYEQYF
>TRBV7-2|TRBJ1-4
CASSSPGLTEKLFF
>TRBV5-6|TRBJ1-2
CASSFGTASNYGYTF
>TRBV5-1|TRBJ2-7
CASSLGTFSYEQYF
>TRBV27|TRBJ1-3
CASRAGQGVLGNTIYF
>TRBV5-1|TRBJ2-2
CASSLDTNTGELFF
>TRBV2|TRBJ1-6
CASSDRGYNSPLHF
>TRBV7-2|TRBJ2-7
CASSFETNPIEQYF